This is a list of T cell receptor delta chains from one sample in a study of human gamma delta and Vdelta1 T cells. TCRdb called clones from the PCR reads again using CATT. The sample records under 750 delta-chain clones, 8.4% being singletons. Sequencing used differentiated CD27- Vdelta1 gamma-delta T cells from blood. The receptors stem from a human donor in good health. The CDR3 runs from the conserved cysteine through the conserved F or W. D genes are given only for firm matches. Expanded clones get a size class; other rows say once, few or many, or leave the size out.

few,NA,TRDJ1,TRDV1,CALGERPTVLTTDKLIF,TGTGCTCTTGGGGAACGTCCTACTGTACTCACCACCGATAAACTCATCTTT
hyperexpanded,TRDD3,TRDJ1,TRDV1,CALGELVFVGAARTGGLYYTDKLIF,TGTGCTCTTGGGGAACTAGTCTTCGTCGGAGCGGCCCGTACTGGGGGATTGTACTACACCGATAAACTCATCTTT
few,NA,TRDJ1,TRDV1,CALGELSRGSPEHDKLIF,TGTGCTCTTGGGGAACTGTCCCGGGGGTCCCCGGAACACGATAAACTCATCTTT
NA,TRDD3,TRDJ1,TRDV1,CALGNGGGMRKLIF,TGTGCTCTTGGGAATGGGGGGGGGATGAGGAAACTCATCTTT
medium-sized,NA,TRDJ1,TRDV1,CALGPYYFLPLLGARYTDKLIF,TGTGCTCTTGGGCCTTATTACTTCCTACCGTTACTGGGGGCCAGGTACACCGATAAACTCATCTTT
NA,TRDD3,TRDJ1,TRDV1,CALGESLPLPGHWGTYSYPDKLIF,TGTGCTCTTGGGGAGTCCCTCCCTCTCCCGGGCCACTGGGGGACTTACTCTTACCCCGATAAACTCATCTTT
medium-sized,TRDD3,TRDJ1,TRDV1,CALGEPNPSSPRVWGISPKLIF,TGTGCTCTTGGGGAACCGAATCCTTCCTCCCCTCGAGTCTGGGGGATAAGCCCGAAACTCATCTTT
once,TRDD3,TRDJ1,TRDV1,CALGVFSLPWGDDWWIRGWDTDKLIF,TGTGCTCTTGGGGTCTTCAGCCTGCCGTGGGGGGATGACTGGTGGATACGGGGTTGGGACACCGATAAACTCATCTTT
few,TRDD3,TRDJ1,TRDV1,CALGSGGIRRGKGDKLIF,TGTGCTCTTGGATCTGGGGGGATACGACGTGGGAAGGGCGATAAACTCATCTTT
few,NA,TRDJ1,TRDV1,CALGDSHFLRFHLGDPPRHKLIF,TGTGCTCTTGGGGATTCCCACTTCCTACGCTTCCACCTGGGGGATCCACCTAGGCACAAACTCATCTTT
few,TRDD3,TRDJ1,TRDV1,CALGERVLPWLGDARYTDKLIF,TGTGCTCTTGGGGAAAGGGTCCTACCCTGGCTGGGGGATGCGCGGTACACCGATAAACTCATCTTT
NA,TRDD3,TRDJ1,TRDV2,CACDTRILGVPLKLIF,TGTGCCTGTGACACCCGTATACTGGGGGTCCCTCTTAAACTCATCTTT
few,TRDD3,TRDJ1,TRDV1,CALGELTVPSVGIRSTDKLIF,TGTGCTCTTGGGGAACTTACGGTCCCCTCGGTGGGGATACGTAGCACCGATAAACTCATCTTT